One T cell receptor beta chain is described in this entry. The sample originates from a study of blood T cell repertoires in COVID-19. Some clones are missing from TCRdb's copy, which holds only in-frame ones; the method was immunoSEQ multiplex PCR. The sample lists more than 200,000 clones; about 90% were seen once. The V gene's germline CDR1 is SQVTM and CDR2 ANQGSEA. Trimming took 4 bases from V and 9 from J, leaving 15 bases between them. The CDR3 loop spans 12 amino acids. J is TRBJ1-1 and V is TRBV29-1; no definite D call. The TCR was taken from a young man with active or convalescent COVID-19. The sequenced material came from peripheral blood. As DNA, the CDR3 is TGCAGCGTTGTTCCATACCTAGAAAAAGCTTTCTTT. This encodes CSVVPYLEKAFF.